The subject of this entry is one T cell receptor (beta chain). Its antigen is not identified. Sequencing used cDNA as its template, made by extracting RNA and reverse transcribing it. Assay: immunoSEQ multiplex PCR; the TCRdb copy retains only in-frame clones and omits some. The table shows 150,000 to 250,000 clones, with 50% to 60% occurring only once. Germline V gene sequence: CDR1 KGHSH, CDR2 LQKENI. Trimming stripped 3 bases from V and 7 bases from J, with 24 bases between. The CDR3 is made up of 17 amino acids. The record originates from a study of CD8+ T cells in alopecia areata. The study, taken as a whole, reports: Scalp clonality dropped significantly under tofacitinib, as did expanded CD8+ top-100 clones.

The treatment here: oral pan-JAK inhibitor, 5-10 mg twice daily. The sequencing here drew on CD4+ T cells sorted from blood, taken at week 4, from a patient treated with tofacitinib. The chain recombines TRBV18 with TRBJ2-5, with D maybe TRBD1 (6 bases). This TCR derives from a human donor with alopecia areata. This CDR3 reads CASSPSIMDSHLGTQYF. The CDR3 region has the DNA TGTGCCAGCTCACCCTCGATAATGGACAGCCACCTCGGGACCCAGTACTTC.